This section outlines one T cell receptor beta chain sequence together with its context. Data came from immunoSEQ multiplex PCR; TCRdb stores just in-frame clones and leaves some out. The sample records 190,000 or so clones, approximately 90% being singletons. These data are taken from a study of blood T cell repertoires in COVID-19. V lost 4 bases to trimming and J lost 5 bases, with 12 bases between them. Germline CDR1 LNHDA, CDR2 SQIVND (reference sequence). The CDR3 totals 13 residues. The sequence was obtained from a man younger than 35 with acute COVID-19. The chain employs TRBV19 and TRBJ2-7; D remains unclear. Sequencing was performed on PBMCs or T cells enriched from blood (not recorded which). Here the CDR3 DNA reads TGTGCCAGTAGTAGCGGTTATGTTAACGAGCAGTACTTC. Translation: CASSSGYVNEQYF.